This TCR beta chain was sequenced in a study of CD8 T cells in Susac syndrome. Study background: When their blood was taken, patients with Susac syndrome were therapy-naive, taking corticosteroids, or taking intravenous immunoglobulin alone. Study results and limitations: In Susac syndrome, CD4+ T cell repertoires lacked any clonal expansion.

To note about this clonotype: Its antigen is not known.

Sequencing of TCR beta was carried out in blood CD8+ and CD4+ T cells. Random-hexamer reverse transcription was applied to roughly 0.5 to 1 ug RNA. One entry per CDR3 protein results from TCRdb running MiXCR on the immunoSEQ multiplex PCR reads. Of 150,000 to 190,000 distinct CDR3 sequences detected, roughly 96% appear once; the ten largest clones hold about 0.17%. The CDR3 has 13 residues. Trimming cost V 3 bases and J 5 bases, with 11 bases left between them. Germline lookup yields CDR1 MGHRA and CDR2 YSYEKL. The sequence came from a human donor with Susac syndrome. This chain connects TRBV4-1 to TRBJ2-7; possible D gene TRBD1, 6 bases. The specimen was CD4+ T cells from PBMCs. CDR3 in amino acids: CASSQIRGNEQYF. Written as DNA, the CDR3 is TGCGCCAGCAGCCAGATCAGGGGAAACGAGCAGTACTTC.